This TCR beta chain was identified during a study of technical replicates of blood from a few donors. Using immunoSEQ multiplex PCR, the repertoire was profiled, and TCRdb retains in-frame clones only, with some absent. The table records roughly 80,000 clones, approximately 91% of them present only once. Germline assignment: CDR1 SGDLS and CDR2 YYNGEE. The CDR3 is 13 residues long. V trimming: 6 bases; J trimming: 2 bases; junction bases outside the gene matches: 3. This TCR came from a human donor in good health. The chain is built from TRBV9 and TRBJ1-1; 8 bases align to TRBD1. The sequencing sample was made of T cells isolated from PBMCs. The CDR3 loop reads CASNGQGNTEAFF. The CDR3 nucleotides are TGTGCCAGCAACGGACAGGGTAACACTGAAGCTTTCTTT.